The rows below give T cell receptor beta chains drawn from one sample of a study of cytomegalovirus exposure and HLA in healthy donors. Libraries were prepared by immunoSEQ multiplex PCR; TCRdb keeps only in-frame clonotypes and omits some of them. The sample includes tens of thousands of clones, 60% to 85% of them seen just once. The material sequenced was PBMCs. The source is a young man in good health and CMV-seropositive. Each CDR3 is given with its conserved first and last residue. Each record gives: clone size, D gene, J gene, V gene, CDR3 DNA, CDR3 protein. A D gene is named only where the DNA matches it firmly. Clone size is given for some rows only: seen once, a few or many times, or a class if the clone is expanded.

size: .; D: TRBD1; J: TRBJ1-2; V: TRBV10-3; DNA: TGTGCCATCAGTGAGTTGGAGGGGGCTACTGGCTACACCTTC; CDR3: CAISELEGATGYTF
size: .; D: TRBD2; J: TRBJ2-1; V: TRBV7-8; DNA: TGTGCCAGCGGCTCAGCGAGCGGGGGATTCTCCTACAATGAGCAGTTCTTC; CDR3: CASGSASGGFSYNEQFF
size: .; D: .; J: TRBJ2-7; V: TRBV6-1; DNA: TGTGCCAGCAGTGAAGGGAGGGAGCAGTACTTC; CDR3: CASSEGREQYF
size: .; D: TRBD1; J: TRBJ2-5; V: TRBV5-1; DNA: TGCGCCAGCAGCCGGACAGGGGGGGAAGAGACCCAGTACTTC; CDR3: CASSRTGGEETQYF
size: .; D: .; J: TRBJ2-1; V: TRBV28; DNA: TGTGCCAGCAGTTTGATTAGCCCTCGCAATGAGCAGTTCTTC; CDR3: CASSLISPRNEQFF
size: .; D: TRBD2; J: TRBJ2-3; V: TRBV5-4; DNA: TGTGCCAGCAGCTTACCGGGACTAGCGGGGATAGGCGGATATACGCAGTATTTT; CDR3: CASSLPGLAGIGGYTQYF
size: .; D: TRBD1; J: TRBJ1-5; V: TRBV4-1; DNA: TGCGCCAGCAGCCAAGATAGGACAGGCGGGAATCAGCCCCAGCATTTT; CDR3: CASSQDRTGGNQPQHF
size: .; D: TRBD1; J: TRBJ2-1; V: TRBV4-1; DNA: TGCGCCAGCAGCCCCCCTGAGGGGACAGACTTACTCAATGAGCAGTTCTTC; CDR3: CASSPPEGTDLLNEQFF
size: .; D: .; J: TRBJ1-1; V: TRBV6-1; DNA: TGTGCCAGCAGTGTCGGGATGGACCGGGGATTTGAAGCTTTCTTT; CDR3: CASSVGMDRGFEAFF
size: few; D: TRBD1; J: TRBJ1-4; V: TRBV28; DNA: TGTGCCGGACAGGGGAGCTTCAATGAAAAACTGTTTTTT; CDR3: CAGQGSFNEKLFF
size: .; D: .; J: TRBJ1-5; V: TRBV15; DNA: TGTGCCACCAGGAGTCAGGGCACCAATCAGCCCCAGCATTTT; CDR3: CATRSQGTNQPQHF
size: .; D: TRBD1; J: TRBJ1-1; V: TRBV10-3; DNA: TGTGCCATCAGTGAGAAGGGACAGGGAAACACTGAAGCTTTCTTT; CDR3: CAISEKGQGNTEAFF
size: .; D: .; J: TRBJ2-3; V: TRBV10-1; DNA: TGCGCCAGCAGTGATTCCGGAGATACGCAGTATTTT; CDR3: CASSDSGDTQYF
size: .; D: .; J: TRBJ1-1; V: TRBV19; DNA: TGTGCCAGTAGTTATGGACAGAACACTGAAGCTTTCTTT; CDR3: CASSYGQNTEAFF
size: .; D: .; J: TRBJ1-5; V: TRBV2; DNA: TGTGCCAGCAGTGTGGGGAGGTGGCAGCCCCAGCATTTT; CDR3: CASSVGRWQPQHF
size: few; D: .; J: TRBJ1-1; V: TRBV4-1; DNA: TGCGCCAGCAGCCAAGGACAGATGAACACTGAAGCTTTCTTT; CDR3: CASSQGQMNTEAFF
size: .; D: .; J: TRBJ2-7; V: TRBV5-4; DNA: TGTGCCAGCAGCTTGGGCCGGGAGTACGAGCAGTACTTC; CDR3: CASSLGREYEQYF